These 9 T cell receptor beta chains share one sample of origin, sequenced in a study of blood T cells in healthy people across ages. Sample-barcoded 5' priming and a J-beta primer mix drove a second PCR of about 7 to 12 cycles. TCRdb analysed the 5' RACE reads with MiXCR anew, one entry per CDR3 protein. The profile shows about 900,000 distinct CDR3 sequences, roughly 43% of them singletons. Sequenced sample: blood. The receptor source for this set is a man aged 25-40 years in good health.

This sequence joins TRBV25-1 and TRBJ2-1; TRBD1 is a possible D gene (5 bases). The germline V and J ends were trimmed by 1 base and 1 base, with 11 bases remaining between them. Germline V gene data show CDR1 as MGHDK and CDR2 as SYGVNS. The CDR3 has 16 amino acids. CDR3 in amino acids: CASSESAGKSYNEQFF. In nucleotides, the CDR3 is TGTGCCAGCAGTGAATCCGCAGGGAAGTCCTACAATGAGCAGTTCTTC.

This clonotype appeared many times. The V call is TRBV4-2, the J call TRBJ2-3; 8 nucleotides align to TRBD2. CDR1 is LGHNA, CDR2 YNFKEQ, per germline. The CDR3 runs 18 residues. Losses at the gene ends were 0 bases for V and 5 bases for J; bases not matched to a gene: 13. In nucleotides, the CDR3 is TGTGCCAGCAGCCAAGATCCGGACAGCGGGGGACGGAAAGATACGCAGTATTTT. Translated, it gives CASSQDPDSGGRKDTQYF.

The V and J genes are TRBV6-5 and TRBJ1-1; the D is unclear. Between the trimmed V and J ends, which lost 5 bases and 1 base, there was a span of 11 bases. CDR3 length: 14 residues. Germline V gene sequence: CDR1 MNHEY, CDR2 SVGAGI. The CDR3 sequence is CASSTDLWNTEAFF. The CDR3 DNA follows: TGTGCCAGCAGTACCGATCTTTGGAACACTGAAGCTTTCTTT.

The chain employs TRBV7-9 and TRBJ1-4; tentatively, D is TRBD1 (5 bases). The CDR3 has 14 amino acids. Germline lookup yields CDR1 SEHNR and CDR2 FQNEAQ (reference sequence). Trimming left V 8 bases short and J 3 bases short, with 13 bases between. The CDR3 is CASCEGRANEKLFF. The CDR3 bases are TGTGCCAGCTGCGAGGGGCGGGCTAATGAAAAACTGTTTTTT.

This chain uses TRBV4-1 with TRBJ2-2; possible D gene TRBD1, 6 bases. From germline, CDR1 is MGHRA and CDR2 YSYEKL. V lost 3 bases and J 4 bases, leaving 12 bases between the germline ends. This CDR3 is 15 amino acids long. CDR3 in amino acids: CASSHPTGITGELFF. The DNA for the CDR3 is TGCGCCAGCAGCCACCCAACAGGGATCACCGGGGAGCTGTTTTTT.

The gene calls are TRBV2 and TRBJ2-7; 7 bases fit TRBD2. CDR3 length equals 18 residues. Germline loops: CDR1 SNHLY, CDR2 FYNNEI. V shed 2 bases, J shed 2 bases, and the junction held 15 bases outside the gene matches. The CDR3 DNA is TGTGCCAGCAGTGAACCCCGTACGGGGGGAGGGATTCCCTACGAGCAGTACTTC. Its protein is CASSEPRTGGGIPYEQYF.

The chain uses TRBV29-1 and TRBJ2-7; 9 bases fit TRBD2. Trimming took 7 bases from V and 2 from J; bases not matched to a gene: 9. Looked up from germline, CDR1 is SQVTM and CDR2 is ANQGSEA. There are 14 residues in the CDR3. The CDR3 is CSASLAGIAYEQYF. In DNA form, the CDR3 reads TGCAGCGCCAGTCTAGCGGGAATAGCCTACGAGCAGTACTTC.

The chain joins TRBV6-1 to TRBJ2-5, with D possibly matching TRBD2 (5 bases). This CDR3 has 14 residues. V was clipped by 3 bases and J by 1 base, with 9 bases between them. Germline CDR1 MNHNS, CDR2 SASEGT. As DNA, the CDR3 is TGTGCCAGCAGTGATTGGAGGATCCAAGAGACCCAGTACTTC. Its protein is CASSDWRIQETQYF.

The genes are TRBV24-1 and TRBJ2-1; TRBD1 might be the D (6 bases). Matching the DNA end better, TRBJ2-7 makes the J call doubtful. The germline gives CDR1 KGHDR, CDR2 SFDVKD. CDR3 length: 18 residues. The chain's CDR3 is CATSDLSSDSISYNEQYF. The CDR3 coding sequence is TGTGCCACCAGTGATTTGTCCTCGGACAGCATTTCCTACAATGAGCAGTACTTC.